This TCR beta chain came from a study of blood T cell repertoires in COVID-19. The wider study: Samples of COVID-19 (acute and convalescent) were obtained from the United States, Italy and Spain. The analysed material was cDNA or gDNA that came from T cells, B-cell-depleted T cells, or PBMCs.

Original data processing: Scientists estimated how many nucleated cells there were by amplifying reference gene primers. Using immunoSEQ multiplex PCR, the repertoire was profiled, and TCRdb retains in-frame clones only, with some absent. V and J calls and clone size are as listed in that table; D and trimming were resolved from the DNA. The sample holds some 150,000 clones, about 90% seen once. Trimming shortened V by 3 bases and J by 0 bases, and 6 bases separated the two germline ends. CDR3 length equals 12 residues. CDR1 is GTSNPN, CDR2 SVGIG, per germline (reference sequence). The specimen sequenced was peripheral blood. The gene calls are TRBV30 and TRBJ2-7; D is undetermined. The TCR originated in a man aged 50-59 years with acute or convalescent COVID-19. CDR3 amino acids: CAWRGLSYEQYF. CDR3 in DNA: TGTGCCTGGAGGGGCCTCTCCTACGAGCAGTACTTC.